This T cell receptor (beta chain) was found in a study of cytomegalovirus exposure and HLA in healthy donors. For this clone: Its antigen is currently unknown.

Study-wide results and limits: Later analysis demonstrated an association between a missense DCLRE1C variant and TCR beta V- and J-gene trimming. Based on reports, TCR beta sequences accurately predicted HLA-A and HLA-B alleles for most subjects.

The PCR employed 60 Vbeta primers together with 13 Jbeta primers. The repertoire was sequenced with immunoSEQ multiplex PCR; TCRdb's copy has only in-frame clones and lacks some. Of 100,000 to 150,000 clones listed, roughly four fifths are singletons. After removal of 0 bases from V and 5 bases from J, the junction contained 4 bases not matched to a gene. This CDR3 contains 15 residues. Germline lookup yields CDR1 LNHNV and CDR2 YYDKDF (reference sequence). This clonotype was obtained from a woman between 35 and 50 years old in good health and CMV-seronegative. The J gene is TRBJ2-7, the V gene TRBV15, with 10 positions matching TRBD1. What was sequenced was PBMCs. The CDR3 reads CATSRDRGTGDEQYF. CDR3 DNA: TGTGCCACCAGCAGAGATCGTGGGACAGGGGACGAGCAGTACTTC.